This T cell receptor (beta chain) comes out of a study of cytotoxic CD8 clonotypes in ibrutinib-treated CLL. As for the study in general: A mean of around 260,000 productive templates and just under 95,000 productive rearrangements was obtained per sample. Regarding the study as a whole: Treatment saw public clonotypes, which were uncommon, either contract or stay stable.

Depth targeted 1 in 200,000 to 1 in 1 million T cells, averaging roughly 9.3x coverage per clonotype. Method: immunoSEQ multiplex PCR; TCRdb's copy keeps in-frame clones and lacks some. The repertoire includes 300,000 or so clones, 60% to 80% of them detected once, and 6% to 6.5% sits in the top ten. On this clone: The antigen is unknown.

Per germline, CDR1 MNHEY and CDR2 SMNVEV (reference sequence). V shed 3 bases and J shed 8 bases, with 14 bases lying between them. This CDR3 comprises 15 residues. Sequenced here: PBMCs, sampled after 36 months of ibrutinib treatment. The chain employs TRBV27 and TRBJ1-6; TRBD1 is a possible D gene (6 bases). The clonotype comes from a human donor with chronic lymphocytic leukemia. CDR3: CASSFRGGRDSPLHF. The CDR3 bases are TGTGCCAGCAGTTTCCGAGGGGGGCGCGATTCACCCCTCCACTTT.